This T cell receptor (beta chain) emerged from a study of tumor-infiltrating lymphocytes in primary liver carcinoma. Study results and caveats: The study used bulk unsorted samples and so did not compare CD4+ and CD8+ repertoires.

This clonotype has only one observation. Its antigen is unidentified. A read error may explain this, as a much larger clone is one base away. Germline V gene data show CDR1 as LGHNA and CDR2 as YSLEER. The CDR3 covers 14 residues. With 500 to 650 ng total RNA as template and a constant-region primer, TCR beta cDNA was made. Investigators got TCR beta libraries out of three nested multiplex PCR rounds, done with slightly modified ARM-PCR. Investigators reported that the first two PCR rounds, at 9 to 11 cycles each, used TRBV1-TRBV30 forward primers with a C-beta reverse primer. TCRdb passed the multiplex PCR reads through MiXCR, listing each CDR3 protein once. The sample has 300,000 to 350,000 distinct CDR3 sequences, less than 65% seen once. Unsorted whole blood served as the source of blood RNA, and germline DNA was extracted as well.

The chain employs TRBV4-3 and TRBJ2-7; D ambiguous. This receptor was identified in a man aged 35 to 55 with primary liver carcinoma and hepatitis B virus infection. Material for sequencing was peripheral blood. The CDR3 protein is CAISQALGSYEQYF. The CDR3 DNA follows: TGCGCCATCAGCCAAGCCCTGGGCTCCTACGAGCAGTACTTC.